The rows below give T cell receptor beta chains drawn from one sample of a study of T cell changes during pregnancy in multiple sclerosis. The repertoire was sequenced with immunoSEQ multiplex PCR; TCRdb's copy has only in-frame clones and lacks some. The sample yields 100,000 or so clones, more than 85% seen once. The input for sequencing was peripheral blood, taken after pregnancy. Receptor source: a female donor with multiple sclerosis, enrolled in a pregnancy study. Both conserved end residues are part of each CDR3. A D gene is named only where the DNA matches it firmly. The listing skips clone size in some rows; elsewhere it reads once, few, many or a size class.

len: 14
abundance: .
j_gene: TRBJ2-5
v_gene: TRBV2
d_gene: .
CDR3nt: TGTGCCAGCAGTGACAGTTACGTACAAGAGACCCAGTACTTC
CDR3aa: CASSDSYVQETQYF

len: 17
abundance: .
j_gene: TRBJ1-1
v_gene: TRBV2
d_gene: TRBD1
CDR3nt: TGTGCCAGCAGTGAAATGGGGACAGTGGACGGCCACACTGAAGCTTTCTTT
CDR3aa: CASSEMGTVDGHTEAFF

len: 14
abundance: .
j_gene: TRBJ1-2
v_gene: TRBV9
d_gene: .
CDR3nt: TGTGCCAGCAGCCCCCCTACCCCCGGGGATGGCTACACCTTC
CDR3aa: CASSPPTPGDGYTF

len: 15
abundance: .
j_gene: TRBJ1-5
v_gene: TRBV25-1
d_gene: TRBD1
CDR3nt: TGTGCCAGCAGTGAAGGGGAACAGGGGACAGAGCCCCAGCATTTT
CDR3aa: CASSEGEQGTEPQHF

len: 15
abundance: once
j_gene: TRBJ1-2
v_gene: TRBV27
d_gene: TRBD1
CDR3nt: TGTGCCAGCAGTTTCTTGGGACAGGGGAATTATGGCTACACCTTC
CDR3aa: CASSFLGQGNYGYTF

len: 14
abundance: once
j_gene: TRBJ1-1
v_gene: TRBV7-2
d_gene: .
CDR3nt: TGTGCCAGCAGCGCACAGGGTCTGAACACTGAAGCTTTCTTT
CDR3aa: CASSAQGLNTEAFF

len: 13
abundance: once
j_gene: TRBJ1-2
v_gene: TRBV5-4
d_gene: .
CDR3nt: TGTGCCAGCACCTTACAGGGAGCCTATGGCTACACCTTC
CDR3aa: CASTLQGAYGYTF

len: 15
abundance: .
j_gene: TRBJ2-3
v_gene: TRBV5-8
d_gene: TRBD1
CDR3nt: TGTGCCAGCAGCTGGGACAGGGGTCTCACAGATACGCAGTATTTT
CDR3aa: CASSWDRGLTDTQYF

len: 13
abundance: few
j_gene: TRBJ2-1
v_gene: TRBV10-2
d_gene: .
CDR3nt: TGCGCCAGCAGTGAGTTCCGGGTCAATGAGCAGTTCTTC
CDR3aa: CASSEFRVNEQFF

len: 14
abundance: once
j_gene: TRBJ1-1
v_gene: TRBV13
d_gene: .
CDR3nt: TGTGCCAGCAGCTTTAGCGGCATGAACACTGAAGCTTTCTTT
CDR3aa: CASSFSGMNTEAFF

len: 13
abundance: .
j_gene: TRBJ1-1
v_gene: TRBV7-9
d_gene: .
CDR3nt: TGTGCCAGCTCGGCGGAGCCGAACACTGAAGCTTTCTTT
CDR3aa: CASSAEPNTEAFF

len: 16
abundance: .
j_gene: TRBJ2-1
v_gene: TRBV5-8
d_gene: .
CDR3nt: TGTGCCAGCAGCCTCCGAGGGGGGGCCGGGAGCAATGAGCAGTTCTTC
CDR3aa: CASSLRGGAGSNEQFF

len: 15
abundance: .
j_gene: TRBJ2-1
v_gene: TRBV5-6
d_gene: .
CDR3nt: TGTGCCAGCAGCTTCCCCAAACAGGGTAGCAATGAGCAGTTCTTC
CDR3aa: CASSFPKQGSNEQFF

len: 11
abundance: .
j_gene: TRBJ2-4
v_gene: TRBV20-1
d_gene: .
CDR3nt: TGCAGTGCTAGAGATTGGGAGATTCAGTACTTC
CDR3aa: CSARDWEIQYF

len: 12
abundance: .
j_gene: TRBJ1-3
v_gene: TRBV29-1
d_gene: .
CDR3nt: TGCAGCGTTGAGGGACTTGGAAACACCATATATTTT
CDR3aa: CSVEGLGNTIYF

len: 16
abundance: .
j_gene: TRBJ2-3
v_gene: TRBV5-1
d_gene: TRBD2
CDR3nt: TGCGCCAGCAGCTTCACTAGCGGCCCAAGAACAGATACGCAGTATTTT
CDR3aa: CASSFTSGPRTDTQYF

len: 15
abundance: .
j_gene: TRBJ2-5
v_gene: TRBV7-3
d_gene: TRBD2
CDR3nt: TGTGCCAGCAGCTTGGGCCGCCGGGGGGGGGAGACCCAGTACTTC
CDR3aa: CASSLGRRGGETQYF

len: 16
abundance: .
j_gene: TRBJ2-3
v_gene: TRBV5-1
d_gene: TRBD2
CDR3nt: TGCGCCAGCAGCTTGGCCACTAGCGGGGCCACAGATACGCAGTATTTT
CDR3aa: CASSLATSGATDTQYF

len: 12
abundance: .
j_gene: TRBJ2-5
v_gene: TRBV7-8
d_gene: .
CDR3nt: TGTGCCAGCAGCTTAGCCGGTGAGACCCAGTACTTC
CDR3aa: CASSLAGETQYF

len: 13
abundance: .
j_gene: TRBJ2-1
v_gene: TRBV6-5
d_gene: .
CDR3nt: TGTGCCAGCAGTTACTCGAACAGCAATGAGCAGTTCTTC
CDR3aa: CASSYSNSNEQFF

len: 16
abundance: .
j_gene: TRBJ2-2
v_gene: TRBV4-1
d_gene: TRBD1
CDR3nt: TGCGCCAGCAGCCACCCCGGGACAGGGCGGCCCGGGGAGCTGTTTTTT
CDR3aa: CASSHPGTGRPGELFF

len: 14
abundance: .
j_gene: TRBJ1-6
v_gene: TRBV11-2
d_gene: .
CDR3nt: TGTGCCAGCAGCCGAGACTTTAATAATTCACCCCTCCACTTT
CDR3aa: CASSRDFNNSPLHF

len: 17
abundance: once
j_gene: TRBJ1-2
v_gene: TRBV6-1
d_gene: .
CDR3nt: TGTGCCAGCAGTGAAACGACAGTAACTCCTAATAACTATGGCTACACCTTC
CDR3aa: CASSETTVTPNNYGYTF

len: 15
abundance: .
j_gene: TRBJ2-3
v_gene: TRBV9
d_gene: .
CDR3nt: TGTGCCAGCAGCGTAGAGGACAGCTTCACAGATACGCAGTATTTT
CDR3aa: CASSVEDSFTDTQYF

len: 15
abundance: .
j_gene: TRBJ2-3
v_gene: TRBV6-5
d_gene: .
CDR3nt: TGTGCCAGCAGTTTCGGACGTAGCGGCACAGATACGCAGTATTTT
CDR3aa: CASSFGRSGTDTQYF

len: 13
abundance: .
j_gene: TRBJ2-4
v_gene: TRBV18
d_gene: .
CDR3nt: TGTGCCAGCTCACGAGACAGTGCGAACATTCAGTACTTC
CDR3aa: CASSRDSANIQYF

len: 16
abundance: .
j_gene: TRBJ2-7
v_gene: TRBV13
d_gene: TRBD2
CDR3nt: TGTGCCAGCAGCTTAGGCTGGCGGGGGGGAACCTACGAGCAGTACTTC
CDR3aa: CASSLGWRGGTYEQYF

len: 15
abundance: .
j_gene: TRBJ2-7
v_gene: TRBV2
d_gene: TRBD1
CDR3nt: TGTGCCAGCAGTGCGACAGGGCCCCTGGTTTCGGAGCAGTACTTC
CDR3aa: CASSATGPLVSEQYF

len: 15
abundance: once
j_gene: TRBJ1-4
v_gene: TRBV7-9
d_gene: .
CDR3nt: TGTGCCAGCAGCCCCGGAGGGGAGTTGGTAGTAAAACTGTTTTTT
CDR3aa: CASSPGGELVVKLFF